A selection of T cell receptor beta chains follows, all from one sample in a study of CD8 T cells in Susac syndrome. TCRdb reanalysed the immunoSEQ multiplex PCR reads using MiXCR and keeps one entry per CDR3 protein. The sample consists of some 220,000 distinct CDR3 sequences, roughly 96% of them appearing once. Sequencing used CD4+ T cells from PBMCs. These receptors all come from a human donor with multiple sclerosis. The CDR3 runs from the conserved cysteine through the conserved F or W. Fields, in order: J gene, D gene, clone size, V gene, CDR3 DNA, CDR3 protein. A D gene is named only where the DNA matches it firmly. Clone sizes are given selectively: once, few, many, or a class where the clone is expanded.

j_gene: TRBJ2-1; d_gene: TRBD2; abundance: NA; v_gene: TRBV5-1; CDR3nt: TGCGCCAGCAGCTTGGATGGGACTAGCGGGAGGAATGAGCAGTTCTTC; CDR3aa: CASSLDGTSGRNEQFF
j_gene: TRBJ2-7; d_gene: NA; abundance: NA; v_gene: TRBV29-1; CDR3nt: TGCAGCGTTGAGGAATTAACGCCCCACGAGCAGTACTTC; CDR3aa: CSVEELTPHEQYF
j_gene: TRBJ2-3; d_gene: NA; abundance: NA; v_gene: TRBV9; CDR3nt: TGTGCCAGCAGCCCCCGGGCTAGCGCTTCAGGAGATACGCAGTATTTT; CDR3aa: CASSPRASASGDTQYF
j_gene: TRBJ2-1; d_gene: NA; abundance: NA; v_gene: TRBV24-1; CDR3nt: TGTGCCACCAGTTCGTTGGATGAGCAGTTCTTC; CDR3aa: CATSSLDEQFF
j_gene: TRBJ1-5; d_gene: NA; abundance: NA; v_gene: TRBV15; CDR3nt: TGTGCCACCAGCAGAGGGGGGGGTTTGGTGGCGGACAGATATCAGCCCCAGCATTTT; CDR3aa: CATSRGGGLVADRYQPQHF
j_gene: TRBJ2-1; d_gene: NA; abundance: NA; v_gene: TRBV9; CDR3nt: TGTGCCAGCAGCCAACTGGGTGGGGTCTACAATGAGCAGTTCTTC; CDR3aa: CASSQLGGVYNEQFF
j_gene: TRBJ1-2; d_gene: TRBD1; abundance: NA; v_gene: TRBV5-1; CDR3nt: TGCGCCAGCAGACCGAACCAACAGGGGCCATATGGCTACACCTTC; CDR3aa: CASRPNQQGPYGYTF
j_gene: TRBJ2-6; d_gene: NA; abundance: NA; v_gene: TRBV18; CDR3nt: TGTGCCAGCTCACCTCTTGGGCTGACTTTC; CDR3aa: CASSPLGLTF
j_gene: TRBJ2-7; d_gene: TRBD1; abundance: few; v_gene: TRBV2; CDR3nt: TGTGCCAGCAATCGGGACAGCTCCTACGAGCAGTACTTC; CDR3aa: CASNRDSSYEQYF
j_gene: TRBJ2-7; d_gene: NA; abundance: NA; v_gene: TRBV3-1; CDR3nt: TGTGCCAGCAGCCAAGGGGGCAGGAGCTCCTACGAGCAGTACTTC; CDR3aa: CASSQGGRSSYEQYF
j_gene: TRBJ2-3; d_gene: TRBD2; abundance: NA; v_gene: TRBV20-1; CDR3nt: TGCAGTGTTGGACTAGCGGGAGGGCCAGGTGATACGCAGTATTTT; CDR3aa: CSVGLAGGPGDTQYF
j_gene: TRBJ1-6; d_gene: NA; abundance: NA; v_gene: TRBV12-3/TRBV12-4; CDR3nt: TGTGCCAGCAGTCCCACCGGGGGTTTTGGTTCACCCCTCCACTTT; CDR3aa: CASSPTGGFGSPLHF
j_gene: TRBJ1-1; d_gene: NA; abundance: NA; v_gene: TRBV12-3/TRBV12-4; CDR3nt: TGTGCCAGCAGTTTAAAGGGGAGCACTGAAGCTTTCTTT; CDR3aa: CASSLKGSTEAFF
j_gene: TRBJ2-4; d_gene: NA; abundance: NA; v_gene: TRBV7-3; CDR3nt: TGTGCCAGCAGCTTCCGTCCAGGGGACATTCGGTACTTC; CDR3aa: CASSFRPGDIRYF
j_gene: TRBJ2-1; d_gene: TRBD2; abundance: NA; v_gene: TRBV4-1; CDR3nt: TGCGCCAGCAGCCAAGCTAGGGGACTAGTGGTGTCCTACAATGAGCAGTTCTTC; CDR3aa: CASSQARGLVVSYNEQFF
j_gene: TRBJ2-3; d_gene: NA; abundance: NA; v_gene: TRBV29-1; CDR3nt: TGCAGCGTGTCCGGGACCCTTGGCACAGATACGCAGTATTTT; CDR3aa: CSVSGTLGTDTQYF
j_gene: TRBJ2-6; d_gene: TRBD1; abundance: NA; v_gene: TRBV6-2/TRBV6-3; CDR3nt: TGTGCCGGCCGGGGACAGGGGGCGCAAGGGGCCAACGTCCTGACTTTC; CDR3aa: CAGRGQGAQGANVLTF
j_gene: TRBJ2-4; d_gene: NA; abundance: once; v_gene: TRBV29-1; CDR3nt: TGCAGCGTTGAAGATCGGCAGGGCAAAAACATTCAGTACTTC; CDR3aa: CSVEDRQGKNIQYF
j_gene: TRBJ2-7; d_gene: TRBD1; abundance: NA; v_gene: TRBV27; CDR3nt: TGTGCCAGCAGTCTGAATGCTGGGACAGGGCTCCACGAGCAGTACTTC; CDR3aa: CASSLNAGTGLHEQYF
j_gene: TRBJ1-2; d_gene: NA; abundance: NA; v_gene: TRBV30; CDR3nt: TGTGCCTGGAGCAGGGGATCTGGCTACACCTTC; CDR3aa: CAWSRGSGYTF
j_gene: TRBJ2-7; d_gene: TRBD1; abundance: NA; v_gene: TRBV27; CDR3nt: TGTGCCCGACCTGAGGGACAGTGTCCCTACGAGCAGTACTTC; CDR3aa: CARPEGQCPYEQYF
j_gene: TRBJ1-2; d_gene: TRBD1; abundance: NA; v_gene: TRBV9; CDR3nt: TGTGCCAGCAGCCCCTCGGGACAGCAGTTCAACTATGGCTACACCTTC; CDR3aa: CASSPSGQQFNYGYTF
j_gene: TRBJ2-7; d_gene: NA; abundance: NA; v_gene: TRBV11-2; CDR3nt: TGTGCCAGCGGGCCTGGGACGGCCTACGAGCAGTACTTC; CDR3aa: CASGPGTAYEQYF
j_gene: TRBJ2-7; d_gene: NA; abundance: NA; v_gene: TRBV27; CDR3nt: TGTGCCAGCCGGCGGGTCCCCTACGAGCAGTACTTC; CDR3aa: CASRRVPYEQYF
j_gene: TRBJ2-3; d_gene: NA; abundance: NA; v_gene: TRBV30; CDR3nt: TGTGCCTGGACGGGATCCAAGGGGACAGATACGCAGTATTTT; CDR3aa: CAWTGSKGTDTQYF
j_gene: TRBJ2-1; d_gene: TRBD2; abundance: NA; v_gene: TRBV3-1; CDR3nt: TGTGCCAGCAGCCTACTAACGACCGGGACTAGGGGAAATGAGCAGTTCTTC; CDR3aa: CASSLLTTGTRGNEQFF
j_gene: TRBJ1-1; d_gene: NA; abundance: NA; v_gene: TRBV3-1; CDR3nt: TGTGCCAGCAGCCGAGGAGTAAGTGTTGGGAACACTGAAGCTTTCTTT; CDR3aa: CASSRGVSVGNTEAFF
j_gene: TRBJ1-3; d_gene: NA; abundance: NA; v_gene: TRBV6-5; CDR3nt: TGTGCCAGCAGTCAGACTCGGCAAGAGGGAAACACTATATATTTT; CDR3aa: CASSQTRQEGNTIYF
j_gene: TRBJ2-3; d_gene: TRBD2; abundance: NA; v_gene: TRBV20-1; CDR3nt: TGCAGTGCTACAGGGTCCGGGACTAGCGGGGGCACAGATACGCAGTATTTT; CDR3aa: CSATGSGTSGGTDTQYF
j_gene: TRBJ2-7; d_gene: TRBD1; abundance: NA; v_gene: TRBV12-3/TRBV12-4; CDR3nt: TGTGCCAGCAGCCCCTTGGGGACAGGGTTCTACGAGCAGTACTTC; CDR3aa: CASSPLGTGFYEQYF
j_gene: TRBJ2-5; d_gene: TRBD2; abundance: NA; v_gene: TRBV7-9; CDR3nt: TGTGCCAGCAGCCGTAGCGGGGGGGCCCGAGAGACCCAGTACTTC; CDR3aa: CASSRSGGARETQYF
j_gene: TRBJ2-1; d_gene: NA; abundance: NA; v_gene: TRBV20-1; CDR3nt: TGCAGTGCTAGAGGTGGAGGGATTAGCTCCTACAATGAGCAGTTCTTC; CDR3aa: CSARGGGISSYNEQFF